Sequencing of this T cell receptor (beta chain) was carried out in a study of blood T cells in healthy people across ages. Broader study findings: One million T cells yielded diversity estimates that were considered underestimates.

This clonotype has ten or more counts. No antigen is known for it. Sample donors were healthy Caucasian individuals that came from Russia, aged 6 to 90. Samples each had at least 5.5 micrograms of total RNA extracted. Germline CDR1 reads SGHTA; CDR2 reads FQGNSA. The CDR3 spans 13 residues. V lost 0 bases and J lost 1, with 4 bases in between. A sample-barcoded 5' primer and a J-beta primer mix were used in a second PCR of roughly 6 to 11 cycles. TCRdb fed the 5' RACE reads into MiXCR, producing one record per CDR3 protein. The sample has about 580,000 distinct CDR3 sequences, 40% to 50% seen once. This sequence was found in a man older than 75 in good health. The sample taken for sequencing was blood. The V gene is TRBV7-2, the J gene TRBJ2-7; no reliable D call. CDR3 loop: CASSLAGSYEQYF. The CDR3 nucleotides read TGTGCCAGCAGCTTAGCTGGTTCCTACGAGCAGTACTTC.